Each of the 4 T cell receptor beta chains below was sequenced from the same sample in a study of memory CD4+ T cells and cytomegalovirus serostatus. The sort gate was single viable CD3+CD4+CD8-CD45RO+ cells for memory CD4+ T cells. TCRdb's table, derived via immunoSEQ multiplex PCR, lists solely in-frame clones and lacks some. This table holds around 50,000 clones, 60% to 80% found once. The sequencing input was memory CD4+ T cells from blood. These receptors were taken from an adult in good health and CMV-seronegative.

The chain combines TRBV10-3 with TRBJ2-1, with 7 bases identical to TRBD1. V shed 10 bases and J 4 bases; nucleotides not matched to a gene: 10. This CDR3 has 14 amino acids. Germline-derived CDR1 and CDR2 are ENHRY and SYGVKD. The chain's CDR3 is CATLDRDSYNEQFF. For the CDR3, the DNA is TGTGCCACCCTGGACCGGGACAGTTACAATGAGCAGTTCTTC.

By proportion, this clone is medium-sized. At the DNA level, this CDR3 is encoded by other sequences in the same sample as well. The chain combines TRBV28 with TRBJ1-5; D not certain. CDR3 length: 11 amino acids. Trimming left V 2 bases short and J 7 bases short, with 3 bases between. Germline V gene sequence: CDR1 MDHEN, CDR2 SYDVKM. The CDR3 region is CASSLGQPQHF. In DNA form, the CDR3 reads TGTGCCAGCAGTTTAGGACAGCCCCAGCATTTT.

The chain combines TRBV7-2 with TRBJ2-5, with 8 bases identical to TRBD2. The CDR3 is 15 amino acids. Germline trimming cut 5 bases from V and 1 base from J; bases unmatched to any gene: 6. Germline V gene sequence: CDR1 SGHTA, CDR2 FQGNSA. CDR3 DNA sequence: TGTGCCAGCAGCGTTAGCGGGACCCCCCAAGAGACCCAGTACTTC. Residues: CASSVSGTPQETQYF.

The rearrangement uses TRBV7-6 and TRBJ1-2, with no clear D. The V gene lost 2 bases and the J gene lost 4 bases, with 14 bases spanning the gap. The CDR3 contains 15 residues. Germline values: CDR1 SGHVS, CDR2 FNYEAQ. CDR3: CASSLSTLAVYGYTF. In DNA, the CDR3 is TGTGCCAGCAGCTTATCAACCCTCGCGGTCTATGGCTACACCTTC. The whole variable domain, filled in from reference TRBV7-6 and TRBJ1-2, reads GAGVSQSPRYKVTKRGQDVALRCDPISGHVSLYWYRQALGQGPEFLTYFNYEAQQDKSGLPNDRFSAERPEGSISTLTIQRTEQRDSAMYRCASSLSTLAVYGYTFGSGTRLTVV.